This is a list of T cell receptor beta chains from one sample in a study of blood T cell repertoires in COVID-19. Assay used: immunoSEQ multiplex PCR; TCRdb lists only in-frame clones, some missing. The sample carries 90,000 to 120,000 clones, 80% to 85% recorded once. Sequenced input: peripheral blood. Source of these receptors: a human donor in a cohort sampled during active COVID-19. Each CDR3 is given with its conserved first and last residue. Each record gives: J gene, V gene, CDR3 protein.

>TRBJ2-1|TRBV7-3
CASSLRGLYNEQFF
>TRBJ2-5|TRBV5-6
CASSLNRETQYF
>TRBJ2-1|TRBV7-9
CASSLAGGVNEQFF
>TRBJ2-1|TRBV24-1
CATSHPGLAAYNEQFF
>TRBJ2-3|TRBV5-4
CASSSGGGHLTDTQYF
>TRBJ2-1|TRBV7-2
CASSSGLKYNEQFF
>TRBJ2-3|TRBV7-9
CASSLVTPSGTDTQYF
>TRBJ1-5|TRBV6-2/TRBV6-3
CASSRPGDNQPQHF
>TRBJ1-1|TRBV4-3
CASSQAGQASGAFF
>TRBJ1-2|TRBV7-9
CASSLILNWDSINYGYTF
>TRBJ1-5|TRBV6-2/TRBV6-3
CASSLDGGANQPQHF
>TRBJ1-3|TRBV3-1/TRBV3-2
CASSQGGGGNTIYF
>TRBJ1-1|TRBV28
CASRDRPPGDTEAFF
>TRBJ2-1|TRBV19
CASSPPPLAGGGNEQFF
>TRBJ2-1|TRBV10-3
CAISEKAGEPYNEQFF
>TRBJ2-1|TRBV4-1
CASSHGERGYNEQFF
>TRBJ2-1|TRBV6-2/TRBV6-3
CASSYEPDSPFHNEQFF
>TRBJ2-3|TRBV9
CASSAAIWSHWTDTQYF
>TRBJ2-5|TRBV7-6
CASSLGQEGTQYF
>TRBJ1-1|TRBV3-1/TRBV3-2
CASSQPDRQSNTEAFF
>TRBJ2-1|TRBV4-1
CASSQALLAGYYNEQFF
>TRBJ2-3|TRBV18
CASSLDRTGGVDTQYF